The subject of this entry is one T cell receptor beta chain. Antigen specificity is unknown. The source of the sample is a study of T cells in tuberculosis. Study-level background: The T cells targeted glucose monomycolate, a mycobacterial lipid, via CD1B. IGRA-negative adolescents, IGRA-positive adolescents with latent tuberculosis and adults with active tuberculosis formed this South African cohort. Findings of the study overall: GMM-specific TCRs were nearer to active tuberculosis alpha repertoires, suggesting expansion. Selection depended on which cryopreserved specimens were available.

The method was immunoSEQ multiplex PCR; TCRdb's version includes in-frame clones alone and lacks a portion of them. The sample shows more than 30,000 clones, 95% to 97% of them seen only once. The CDR3 has 15 amino acids. Germline V CDR1 and CDR2: LNHDA, SQIVND (reference sequence). The V end was cut by 0 bases, the J end by 0 bases, with 8 bases between. The sequence derives from a donor between 10 and 35 years old with latent tuberculosis or without tuberculosis infection. The chain recombines TRBV19 with TRBJ1-2, with D perhaps matching TRBD1 (5 bases). Sequences were obtained from PBMCs. CDR3 coding DNA: TGTGCCAGTAGTATAGACCAGGGCCCTAACTATGGCTACACCTTC. Its protein is CASSIDQGPNYGYTF. Full variable domain (outside the CDR3, taken from reference TRBV19 and TRBJ1-2): DGGITQSPKYLFRKEGQNVTLSCEQNLNHDAMYWYRQDPGQGLRLIYYSQIVNDFQKGDIAEGYSVSREKKESFPLTVTSAQKNPTAFYLCASSIDQGPNYGYTFGSGTRLTVV.